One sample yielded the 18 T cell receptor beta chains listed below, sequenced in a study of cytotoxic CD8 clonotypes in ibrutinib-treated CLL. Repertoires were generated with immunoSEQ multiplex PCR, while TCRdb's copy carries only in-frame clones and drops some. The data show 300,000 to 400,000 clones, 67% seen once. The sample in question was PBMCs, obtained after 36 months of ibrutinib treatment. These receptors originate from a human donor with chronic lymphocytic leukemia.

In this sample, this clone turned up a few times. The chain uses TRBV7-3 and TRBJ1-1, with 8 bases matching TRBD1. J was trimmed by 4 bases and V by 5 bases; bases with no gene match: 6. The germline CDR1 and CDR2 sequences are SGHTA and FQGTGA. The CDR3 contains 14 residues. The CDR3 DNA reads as TGTGCCAGCAGCACCGACAGGGGCGCCACTGAAGCTTTCTTT. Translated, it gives CASSTDRGATEAFF.

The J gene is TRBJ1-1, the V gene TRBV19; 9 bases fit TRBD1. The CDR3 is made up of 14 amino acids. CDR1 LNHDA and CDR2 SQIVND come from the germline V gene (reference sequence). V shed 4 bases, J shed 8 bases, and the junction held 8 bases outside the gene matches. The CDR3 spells CASSTKTGGAEAFF. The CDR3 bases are TGTGCCAGTAGTACAAAAACAGGGGGCGCGGAAGCTTTCTTT.

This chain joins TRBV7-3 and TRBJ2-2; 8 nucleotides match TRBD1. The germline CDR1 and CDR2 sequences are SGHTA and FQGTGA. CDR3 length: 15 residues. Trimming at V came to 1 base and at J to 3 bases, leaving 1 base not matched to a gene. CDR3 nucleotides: TGTGCCAGCAGCTTAATGGGACAGGACACCGGGGAGCTGTTTTTT. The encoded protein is CASSLMGQDTGELFF.

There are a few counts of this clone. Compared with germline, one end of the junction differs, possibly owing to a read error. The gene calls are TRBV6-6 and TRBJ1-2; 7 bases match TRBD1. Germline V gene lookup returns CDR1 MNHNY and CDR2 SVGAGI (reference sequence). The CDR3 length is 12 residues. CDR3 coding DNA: TGTGCCAGCAGTTACTCGGGGGGGACAGTTCTCTTC. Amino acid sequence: CASSYSGGTVLF.

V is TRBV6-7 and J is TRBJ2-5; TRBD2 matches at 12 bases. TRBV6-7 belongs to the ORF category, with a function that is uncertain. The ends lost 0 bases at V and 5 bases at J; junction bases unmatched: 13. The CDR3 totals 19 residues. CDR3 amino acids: CASSYSVTSGRFPEETQYF. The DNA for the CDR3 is TGTGCCAGCAGTTACTCCGTTACTAGCGGGAGGTTCCCCGAGGAGACCCAGTACTTC.

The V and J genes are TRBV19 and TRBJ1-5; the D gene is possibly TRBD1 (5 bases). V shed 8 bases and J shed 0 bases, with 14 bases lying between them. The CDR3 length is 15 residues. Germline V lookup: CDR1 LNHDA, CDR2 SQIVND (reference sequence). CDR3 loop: CASWDGHYSNQPQHF. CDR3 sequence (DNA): TGTGCCAGTTGGGACGGCCATTATAGCAATCAGCCCCAGCATTTT.

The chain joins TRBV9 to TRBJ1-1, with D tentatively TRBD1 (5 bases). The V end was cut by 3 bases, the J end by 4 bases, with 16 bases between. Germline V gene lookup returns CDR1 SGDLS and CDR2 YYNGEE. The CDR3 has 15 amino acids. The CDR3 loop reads CASSANPLGGTEAFF. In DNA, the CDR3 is TGTGCCAGCAGCGCAAATCCGCTCGGGGGCACTGAAGCTTTCTTT.

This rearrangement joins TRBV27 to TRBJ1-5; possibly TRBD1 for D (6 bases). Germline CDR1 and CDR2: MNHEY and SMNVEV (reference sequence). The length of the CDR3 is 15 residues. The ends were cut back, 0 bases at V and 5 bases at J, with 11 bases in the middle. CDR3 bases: TGTGCCAGCAGTTTATCAAGGGGGATCCATCAGCCCCAGCATTTT. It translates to CASSLSRGIHQPQHF.

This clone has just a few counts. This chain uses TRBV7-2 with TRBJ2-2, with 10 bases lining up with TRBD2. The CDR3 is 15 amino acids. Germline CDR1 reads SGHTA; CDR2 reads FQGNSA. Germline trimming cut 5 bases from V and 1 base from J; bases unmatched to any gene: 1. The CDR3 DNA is TGTGCCAGCAGCCGGACTAGCGGGAACACCGGGGAGCTGTTTTTT. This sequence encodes CASSRTSGNTGELFF.

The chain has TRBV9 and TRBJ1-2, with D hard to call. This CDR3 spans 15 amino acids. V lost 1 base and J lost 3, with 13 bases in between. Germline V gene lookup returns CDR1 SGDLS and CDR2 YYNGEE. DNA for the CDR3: TGTGCCAGCAGCGTAAGTCGCGCCACGCACTATGGCTACACCTTC. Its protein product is CASSVSRATHYGYTF.

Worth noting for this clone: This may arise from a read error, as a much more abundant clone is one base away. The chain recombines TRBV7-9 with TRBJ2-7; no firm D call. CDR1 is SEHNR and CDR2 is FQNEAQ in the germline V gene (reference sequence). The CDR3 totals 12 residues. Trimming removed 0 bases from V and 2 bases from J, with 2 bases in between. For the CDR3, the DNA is TGTGCCAGCAGCTTAGCGCCCTACGAGCAGTACTTC. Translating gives CASSLAPYEQYF.

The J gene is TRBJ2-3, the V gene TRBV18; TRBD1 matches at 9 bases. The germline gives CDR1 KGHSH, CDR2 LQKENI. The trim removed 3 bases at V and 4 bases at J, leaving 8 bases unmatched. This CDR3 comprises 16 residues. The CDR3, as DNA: TGTGCCAGCTCACCCGGGACAGGGACCCACGCAGATACGCAGTATTTT. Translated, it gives CASSPGTGTHADTQYF.

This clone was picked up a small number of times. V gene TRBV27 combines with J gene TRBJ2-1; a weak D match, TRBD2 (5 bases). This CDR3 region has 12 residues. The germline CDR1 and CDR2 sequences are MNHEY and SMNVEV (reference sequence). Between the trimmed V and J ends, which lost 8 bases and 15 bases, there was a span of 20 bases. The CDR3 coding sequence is TGTGCCAGCGGCAACATACCCGGGGTGGTGTTCTTC. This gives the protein CASGNIPGVVFF.

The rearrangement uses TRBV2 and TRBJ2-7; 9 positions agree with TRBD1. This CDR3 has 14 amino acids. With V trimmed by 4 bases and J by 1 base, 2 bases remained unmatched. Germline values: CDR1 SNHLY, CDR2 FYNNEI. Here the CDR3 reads CASSADRGSYEQYF. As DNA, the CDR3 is TGTGCCAGCAGTGCAGACAGGGGGTCCTACGAGCAGTACTTC.

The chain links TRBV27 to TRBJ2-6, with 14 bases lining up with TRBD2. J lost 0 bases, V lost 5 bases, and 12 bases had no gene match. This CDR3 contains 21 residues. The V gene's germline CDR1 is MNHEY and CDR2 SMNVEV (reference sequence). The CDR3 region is CASSPAKTSGRAFSGANVLTF. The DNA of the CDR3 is TGTGCCAGCAGTCCAGCCAAGACTAGCGGGAGGGCCTTCTCTGGGGCCAACGTCCTGACTTTC.

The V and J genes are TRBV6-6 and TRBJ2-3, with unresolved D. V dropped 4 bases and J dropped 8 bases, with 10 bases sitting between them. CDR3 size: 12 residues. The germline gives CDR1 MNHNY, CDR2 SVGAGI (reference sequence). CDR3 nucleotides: TGTGCCAGCAGTTCCGCGGCTGGTACGCAGTATTTT. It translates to CASSSAAGTQYF.

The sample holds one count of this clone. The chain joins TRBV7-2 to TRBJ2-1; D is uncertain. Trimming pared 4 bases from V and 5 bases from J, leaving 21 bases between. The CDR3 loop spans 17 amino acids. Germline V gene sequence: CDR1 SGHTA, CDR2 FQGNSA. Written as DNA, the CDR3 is TGTGCCAGCAGCTCGCTCCACCTGACGACTGCTAACAATGAGCAGTTCTTC. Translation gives CASSSLHLTTANNEQFF. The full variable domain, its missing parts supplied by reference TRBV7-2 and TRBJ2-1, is GAGVSQSPSNKVTEKGKDVELRCDPISGHTALYWYRQSLGQGLEFLIYFQGNSAPDKSGLPSDRFSAERTGGSVSTLTIQRTQQEDSAVYLCASSSLHLTTANNEQFFGPGTRLTVL.

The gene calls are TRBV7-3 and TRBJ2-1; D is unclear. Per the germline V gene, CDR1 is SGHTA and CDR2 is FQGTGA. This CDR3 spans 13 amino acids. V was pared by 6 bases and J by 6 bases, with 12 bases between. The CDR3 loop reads CASSHTDLNEQFF. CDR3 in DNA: TGTGCCAGCAGTCATACAGATCTCAATGAGCAGTTCTTC.